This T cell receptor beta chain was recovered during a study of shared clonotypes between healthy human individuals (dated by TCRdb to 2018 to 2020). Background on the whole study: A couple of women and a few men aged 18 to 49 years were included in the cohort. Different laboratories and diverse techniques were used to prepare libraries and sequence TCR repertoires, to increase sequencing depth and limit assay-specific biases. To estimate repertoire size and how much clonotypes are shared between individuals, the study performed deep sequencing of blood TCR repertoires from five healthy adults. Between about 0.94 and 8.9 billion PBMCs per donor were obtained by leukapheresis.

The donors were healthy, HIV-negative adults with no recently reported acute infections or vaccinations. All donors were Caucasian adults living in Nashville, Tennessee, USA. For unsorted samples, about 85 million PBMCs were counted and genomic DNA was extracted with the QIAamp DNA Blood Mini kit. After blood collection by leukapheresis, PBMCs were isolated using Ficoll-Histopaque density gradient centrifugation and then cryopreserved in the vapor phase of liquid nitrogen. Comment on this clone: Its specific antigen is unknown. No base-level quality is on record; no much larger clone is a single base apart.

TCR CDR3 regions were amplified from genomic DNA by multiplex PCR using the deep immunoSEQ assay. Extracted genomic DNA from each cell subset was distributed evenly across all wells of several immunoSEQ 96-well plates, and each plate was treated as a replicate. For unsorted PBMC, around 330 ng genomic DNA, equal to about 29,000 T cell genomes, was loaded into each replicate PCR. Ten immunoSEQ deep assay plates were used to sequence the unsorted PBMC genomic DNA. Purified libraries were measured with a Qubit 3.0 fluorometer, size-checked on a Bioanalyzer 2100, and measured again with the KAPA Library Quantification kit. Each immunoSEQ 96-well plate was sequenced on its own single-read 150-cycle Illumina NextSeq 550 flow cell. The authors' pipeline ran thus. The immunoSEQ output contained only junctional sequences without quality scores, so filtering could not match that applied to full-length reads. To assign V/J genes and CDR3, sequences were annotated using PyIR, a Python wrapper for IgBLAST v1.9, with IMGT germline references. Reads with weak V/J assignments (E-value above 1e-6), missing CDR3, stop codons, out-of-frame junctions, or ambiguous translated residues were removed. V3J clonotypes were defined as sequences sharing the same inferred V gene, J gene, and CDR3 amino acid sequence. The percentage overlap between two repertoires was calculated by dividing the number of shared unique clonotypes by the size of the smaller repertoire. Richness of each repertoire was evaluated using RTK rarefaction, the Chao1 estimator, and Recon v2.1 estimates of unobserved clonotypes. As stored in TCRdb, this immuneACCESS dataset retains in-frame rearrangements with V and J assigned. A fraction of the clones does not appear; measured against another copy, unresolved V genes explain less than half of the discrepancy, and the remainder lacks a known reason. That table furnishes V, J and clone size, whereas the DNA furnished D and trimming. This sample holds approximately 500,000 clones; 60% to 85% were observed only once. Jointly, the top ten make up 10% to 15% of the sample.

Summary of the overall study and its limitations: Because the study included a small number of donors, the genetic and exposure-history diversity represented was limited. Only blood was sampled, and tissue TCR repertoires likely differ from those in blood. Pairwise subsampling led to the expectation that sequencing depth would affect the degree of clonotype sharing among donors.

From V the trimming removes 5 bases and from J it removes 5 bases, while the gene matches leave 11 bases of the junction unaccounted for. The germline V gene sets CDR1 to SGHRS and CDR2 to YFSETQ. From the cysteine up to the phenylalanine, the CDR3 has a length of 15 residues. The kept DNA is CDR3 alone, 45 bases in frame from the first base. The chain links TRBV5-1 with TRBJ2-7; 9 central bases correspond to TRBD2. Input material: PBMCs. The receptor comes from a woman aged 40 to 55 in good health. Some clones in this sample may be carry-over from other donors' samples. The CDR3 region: CASSPLAGGPNEQYF. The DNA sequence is TGCGCCAGCAGTCCCCTGGCGGGAGGGCCTAACGAGCAGTACTTC.